Sequencing of this TCR beta chain was carried out in a study of T-cell reconstitution after alpha-beta-depleted transplantation in children. Study-wide results and limits: High day-60 TCRbeta diversity in some patients came from surviving recipient T cells and thymic progenitors. It was reported that alpha-beta T cells came from several hundred expanded graft clones (about two months after transplant). Counts and diversity of T cells one year after transplant came mostly from newly produced T cells.

Preparation of the TCRbeta library involved a method that used unique molecular identifiers. TCRdb called the PCR reads again in MiXCR, with one record for every CDR3 protein. The sample has approximately 79,000 distinct CDR3 sequences, 15% to 20% seen once. As for this clonotype: The target antigen is unknown. The junction does not match germline at one end; this may be a read error.

This TCR was sampled from a male patient aged 2-15 years who had a stem cell transplant for acute lymphoblastic leukemia, so the T cells may come from the graft donor. The sequencing here drew on PBMCs, mostly from graft donor cells, taken 360 days after TCRalphabeta/CD19-depleted stem cell transplant.

The CDR3 DNA reads as TGTGCTAGCAGCTCCTCTCCTGGAAACACCATATATTTT. This encodes CASSSSPGNTIYF. This sequence joins TRBV7-7 and TRBJ1-3; the D is unclear. Germline loops: CDR1 SSHAT, CDR2 FNYEAQ (reference sequence). The CDR3 loop spans 13 amino acids.